The TCR beta chain under discussion was sequenced for a study of blood T cell repertoires in COVID-19 (dated by TCRdb to between 2020 and 2021). About the study as a whole: Samples covering the acute and convalescent phases of COVID-19 were provided by collaborators in the United States, Italy and Spain. Samples were obtained from the ongoing ImmuneRACE study (first 160 participants) and from about 1,300 subjects provided by 6 global collaborators. Sample metadata almost always included a de-identified subject ID, COVID-19 status, age in years and sex. The prospective study material was composed of cDNA or gDNA derived from T cells, B-cell-depleted T cells, or PBMCs. A freely available public database, intended as a resource for researchers studying the immune response to SARS-CoV-2, is where the repertoires were released. Where HLA class I and class II types were available, the types were taken from metadata supplied by the sample provider, not from assay-based typing. Subjects who had been exposed to COVID-19, were actively infected with it, or had recovered from it provided the deeply sampled blood TCRbeta repertoires that made up the dataset.

V is reduced by 5 bases and J by 5 bases, leaving a spacing of 13 bases between them. The CDR3 starts with the cysteine, ends with the phenylalanine, and has 13 residues. Only CDR3 DNA is held: 39 bases, read in frame from base 1. CDR1 and CDR2 were assigned from the germline V gene (reference sequence) as SEHNR and FQNEAQ. TCRbeta CDR3 regions were amplified from genomic DNA by means of the immunoSEQ Assay, a bias-controlled multiplex PCR. In the authors' own workflow: The number of nucleated cells in each sample was estimated from the amplification of reference gene primers within the assay. To quantify the absolute abundance of each unique TCRbeta CDR3 rearrangement, sequence reads were collapsed and filtered. For each sample, productive Simpson clonality was calculated as the square root of Simpson's diversity index over productive rearrangements. Imported from immuneACCESS, the table was reduced by TCRdb to in-frame sequences with V and J called. These copies leave out some clones; in studies compared against another copy, an unresolved V gene accounts for under half, and the cause of the remainder is not known. V, J and clone size reflect that table, while D and trimming were determined from the DNA. This sample comprises around 300,000 clones, 90% of them detected only once. The top ten clones comprise approximately 1.5% of the sample.

In the prospective study, participants were about 18 to 90 years old, resided in about two dozen geographic areas of the United States, and were enrolled through a virtual design. In the prospective study, cohorts were assigned on the basis of participant-reported clinical history obtained from a screening survey and a study questionnaire. Mobile phlebotomists in the prospective study collected whole blood, serum and a nasopharyngeal or oropharyngeal swab from every participant. Participants in the prospective study had the option to provide additional blood draws and questionnaires over a roughly two-month period. Prospective study blood samples were shipped either frozen or at room temperature before DNA extraction. Of note for this clone: This clone's antigen is unknown. Base qualities are not at hand, and no much larger clone is one base apart.

The paper's findings and limits, for the study overall: Clinical and demographic metadata were provided uncurated, with the amount varying by source and participant.

Material for sequencing was PBMCs or T cells enriched from blood (not recorded which). The receptor chain draws on TRBV7-9 and TRBJ2-7; the D gene identity is not certain. This receptor was taken from a woman younger than 30 with acute COVID-19. The nucleotide sequence reads TGTGCCAGCAGCCCCCTTTCCGTCCACGAGCAGTACTTC. It codes for CASSPLSVHEQYF.